The rows below give T cell receptor beta chains drawn from one sample of a study of CD8 T cells in Susac syndrome. A single record per CDR3 protein comes from TCRdb applying MiXCR to the immunoSEQ multiplex PCR reads. The data show some 70,000 distinct CDR3 sequences, about 94% seen once. Sequenced sample: CD8+ T cells from PBMCs. These TCRs come from a human donor with multiple sclerosis. The CDR3 runs from the conserved cysteine through the conserved F or W. Each record gives: D gene, V gene, J gene, CDR3 DNA, CDR3 protein. A D gene is named only where the DNA matches it firmly.

D: NA; V: TRBV27; J: TRBJ2-7; DNA: TGTGCCAGCACCGAGGGAGGGGGACACTACGAGCAGTACTTC; CDR3: CASTEGGGHYEQYF
D: TRBD2; V: TRBV12-3/TRBV12-4; J: TRBJ2-5; DNA: TGTGCCAGCAGTCTCAGACTAGCACAAGAGACCCAGTACTTC; CDR3: CASSLRLAQETQYF
D: NA; V: TRBV3-1; J: TRBJ2-1; DNA: TGTGCCAGCAGCCTCTCGGATGGGAATGAGCAGTTCTTC; CDR3: CASSLSDGNEQFF
D: TRBD1; V: TRBV23-1; J: TRBJ2-3; DNA: TGCGCCAGCACCTCCCCCGGACAGGGACCCACAGATACGCAGTATTTT; CDR3: CASTSPGQGPTDTQYF
D: NA; V: TRBV12-3/TRBV12-4; J: TRBJ2-7; DNA: TGTGCCAGCAGACGGACTCTCTCCTACGAGCAGTACTTC; CDR3: CASRRTLSYEQYF
D: TRBD1; V: TRBV5-1; J: TRBJ1-4; DNA: TGCGCCAGCAGCCCATGGGGACAGGGTAATGAAAAACTGTTTTTT; CDR3: CASSPWGQGNEKLFF
D: NA; V: TRBV9; J: TRBJ2-1; DNA: TGTGCCAGCAGCGTAGCCCCGGGCTACGAGCAGTTCTTC; CDR3: CASSVAPGYEQFF
D: NA; V: TRBV15; J: TRBJ1-5; DNA: TGTGCCACCAGCATGAGGTCAATTTTCGATCAGCCCCAGCATTTT; CDR3: CATSMRSIFDQPQHF
D: NA; V: TRBV9; J: TRBJ1-2; DNA: TGTGCCAGCAGCGTAGCAGGGGAAGGGGGCTACACCTTC; CDR3: CASSVAGEGGYTF
D: NA; V: TRBV28; J: TRBJ2-5; DNA: TGTGCCGGGGCGGACCTGGTGGGGACCCAGTACTTC; CDR3: CAGADLVGTQYF
D: NA; V: TRBV3-1; J: TRBJ2-5; DNA: TGTGCCAGCAGACCCTTGGGAGCCTTACAAGAGACCCAGTACTTC; CDR3: CASRPLGALQETQYF
D: NA; V: TRBV11-1; J: TRBJ2-4; DNA: TGTGCCAGCAGCTTACGTCCATTGGCAGGGGAAAAGGGAGCCAAAAACATTCAGTACTTC; CDR3: CASSLRPLAGEKGAKNIQYF
D: NA; V: TRBV28; J: TRBJ1-5; DNA: TGTGCCAGCAGTCCCGACAGATACAATCAGCCCCAGCATTTT; CDR3: CASSPDRYNQPQHF
D: TRBD2; V: TRBV9; J: TRBJ2-1; DNA: TGTGCCAGCAGCGTAGGGCCTAGCGGGGTTCCTGAGCAGTTCTTC; CDR3: CASSVGPSGVPEQFF
D: NA; V: TRBV28; J: TRBJ2-7; DNA: TGTGCCAGCGCGGACCGGACACTTTACGAGCAGTACTTC; CDR3: CASADRTLYEQYF